The 9 T cell receptor beta chains reported below all come from one sample, sequenced in a study of blood T cell repertoires in COVID-19. Assay: immunoSEQ multiplex PCR; the TCRdb copy retains only in-frame clones and omits some. The data show over 65,000 clones, 75% to 95% seen once. Sequencing was done on a sample of peripheral blood. These receptors came from an elderly woman with acute or convalescent COVID-19.

Here the CDR3 DNA reads TGTGCCAGCAGCTCGGGAGGATACACCGGGGAGCTGTTTTTT. Translation gives CASSSGGYTGELFF. The chain has TRBV5-4 and TRBJ2-2; 7 bases match TRBD2. The CDR3 spans 14 residues. The junction had 2 bases not matched to a gene; V was cut back by 3 bases and J by 3 bases. From germline, CDR1 is SGHNT and CDR2 YYREEE (reference sequence).

The chain is built from TRBV5-1 and TRBJ1-1, with 8 nucleotides matching TRBD1. The ends lost 4 bases at V and 5 bases at J; junction bases unmatched: 7. The length of the CDR3 is 14 residues. Germline V gives CDR1 SGHRS, CDR2 YFSETQ. The CDR3 DNA follows: TGCGCCAGCAGCATTGGGACAGGAGGGACTGAAGCTTTCTTT. The encoded protein is CASSIGTGGTEAFF.

This CDR3 is CASSLTGSGELFF. CDR3 DNA: TGTGCCAGCAGTCTGACAGGGTCCGGGGAGCTGTTTTTT. The chain has TRBV12-3 or TRBV12-4 and TRBJ2-2; 7 bases fit TRBD1. The CDR3 has 13 residues. V lost 5 bases to trimming and J lost 6 bases; unmatched junction nucleotides: 3.

The chain joins TRBV18 to TRBJ1-3, with 7 nucleotides matching TRBD1. Trimming took 2 bases from V and 0 from J; bases not matched to a gene: 1. The CDR3 totals 15 residues. Germline assignment: CDR1 KGHSH and CDR2 LQKENI. The DNA for the CDR3 is TGTGCCAGCTCACCAGGGACAGTCTCTGGAAACACCATATATTTT. Amino acids: CASSPGTVSGNTIYF.

The chain uses TRBV7-2 and TRBJ2-7; perhaps TRBD2 as D (7 bases). The V and J ends lost 1 base and 4 bases respectively, with 14 bases between them. This CDR3 is built from 15 residues. Germline-derived CDR1 and CDR2 are SGHTA and FQGNSA. CDR3 bases: TGTGCCAGCAGCTTAGGGGGGGGGCGCGGTTACGAGCAGTACTTC. Translated: CASSLGGGRGYEQYF. The full variable domain, completed using reference TRBV7-2 and TRBJ2-7, is GAGVSQSPSNKVTEKGKDVELRCDPISGHTALYWYRQSLGQGLEFLIYFQGNSAPDKSGLPSDRFSAERTGGSVSTLTIQRTQQEDSAVYLCASSLGGGRGYEQYFGPGTRLTVT.

The rearrangement joins TRBV7-2 to TRBJ2-2; TRBD2 matches 8 bases. The CDR3 is 16 amino acids. Germline trimming cut 1 base from V and 4 bases from J; bases unmatched to any gene: 5. Germline assignment: CDR1 SGHTA and CDR2 FQGNSA. CDR3 protein: CASSLDSGSSTGELFF. The DNA for the CDR3 is TGTGCCAGCAGCTTAGACAGCGGGAGCAGCACCGGGGAGCTGTTTTTT.

The chain recombines TRBV10-2 with TRBJ1-5, with 9 bases lining up with TRBD1. Germline lookup yields CDR1 WSHSY and CDR2 SAAADI. Trimming removed 3 bases from V and 2 bases from J; junction bases left unmatched: 11. The CDR3 is 18 amino acids. In DNA, the CDR3 is TGCGCCAGCAGTGAACTACAGTGGACAGGGGTGGGCAATCAGCCCCAGCATTTT. This codes for CASSELQWTGVGNQPQHF.

CDR3 bases: TGTGCCAGCAGCCACGACTATTCTAGCACAGATACGCAGTATTTT. Protein sequence: CASSHDYSSTDTQYF. This rearrangement joins TRBV7-2 to TRBJ2-3, with D tentatively TRBD2 (5 bases). Germline CDR1 reads SGHTA; CDR2 reads FQGNSA. Trimming stripped 5 bases from V and 0 bases from J, with 12 bases between. This CDR3 is 15 amino acids long.

The rearrangement joins TRBV1 to TRBJ2-7; TRBD2, the table's D call, lacks a check against the DNA. TRBV1 is tagged as a pseudogene. The CDR3 totals 10 residues. The CDR3 loop is CTPGVYEQYF. In DNA, the CDR3 is TGCACCCCGGGGGTCTACGAGCAGTACTTC.